This TCR beta chain was profiled in a study of beta chain features in type 1 diabetes listed by TCRdb under 2018. As for the study more broadly: Mean age, gender distribution, total cell number and subset yield did not differ between patients and healthy donors. Whereas all 30 or so donors provided naive and central memory subsets, regulatory and stem cell-like memory subsets were isolated from just 8 patients and roughly eight healthy donors. A total of roughly 110 million sorted cells were examined across all samples, and the number of cells per subset was strongly correlated with RNA yield. The study compared the TCRB repertoires of sorted circulating CD4+ T cell subsets in recently diagnosed type 1 diabetes patients with those in matched healthy donors.

The paper's findings and limits, for the study overall: Patients with type 1 diabetes made fewer insertions and deleted more nucleotides at VDJ recombination sites, implying thymic rearrangement abnormalities. Type 1 diabetes patients showed a moderate but significant shortening of TCRB CDR3 length in all four CD4+ subsets. Naive, central memory and regulatory TCRB repertoires appeared to be more similar among patients than among healthy donors. Sequencing cDNA rather than genomic DNA could over-represent highly expressing activated cells, although activation and CD3 levels did not differ between groups. Because the HLA sub-analyses included only small numbers of individuals, any influence of HLA type on TCRB rearrangement was left unresolved. PCR might favor shorter templates, but patient and control samples were amplified and corrected together, so any skew would affect both groups equally.

From each donor, a single peripheral blood sample of approximately 120 mL on average was drawn into heparinised tubes. Using a panel that included CD45RO, CCR7, CD25, CD127, CD95 and CD27, naive, central memory, regulatory and stem cell-like memory CD4+ T cells were sorted on a BD FACSAria II. Purity was above 98% for every sorted population. PBMCs were separated immediately by Lymphoprep density gradient centrifugation and were stained directly, without being cultured. So that batch effects would be minimized, each experiment stained and sorted samples in pairs, pairing one healthy donor with one patient. CDR1 is given as SGHAT and CDR2 as FQDESV, both from the germline V gene (reference sequence). V was cut back by 5 bases and J by 10 bases, leaving a gap of 12 bases between them. There are 12 amino acids in the CDR3, from cysteine to phenylalanine inclusive. Only the CDR3 region is kept as DNA, spanning 36 bases read in frame from base 1.

This clone was seen more than once but under ten times. Its recognized antigen is unknown. Base qualities are not recorded, but no much larger clone differs from it by a single base. The entire amount of isolated RNA was reverse transcribed using the High Capacity cDNA Reverse Transcription Kit, so the sequenced TCRB transcripts were expressed ones. Naive, central memory and regulatory T cell samples underwent deep immunoSEQ sequencing, averaging about 3.5 million total reads per sample. After sorted cells were lysed in RLT buffer, RNA was extracted with DNase-treated RNeasy Micro or Mini kits, with the choice depending on cell number. Each cell subset was processed separately to prevent cross-contamination, with patient and healthy donor samples processed together. TCRB sequences were amplified from cDNA with the immunoSEQ multiplex PCR, producing 87-bp fragments spanning the CDR3 region. Sequencing of the amplicons was done on the Illumina HiSeq platform. Per the source publication's procedure: PCR bias was computationally corrected using synthetic template baselines, reads within Hamming distance 2 were collapsed, and singletons that could not be merged were discarded. By aligning reads against IMGT, V, D and J genes, CDR3 length, and insertions or deletions at six rearrangement sites were assigned. Clonotype counts were normalized to sorted cell number within each subset before computing true diversity and Gini coefficients with the tcR R package. The overlap coefficient, calculated on TCRB nucleotide sequences, was used to quantify repertoire sharing. Out-of-frame TCRB sequences from naive cells were analyzed to stand in for the pre-selection repertoire. Sourced from immuneACCESS, this table was stored by TCRdb with only in-frame sequences that have V and J called. A share of the clones is absent; for the studies checked, an unresolved V gene accounts for under half, and the remainder has no known explanation. V, J and clone size are taken as reported in that table, and D and trimming were inferred from the DNA itself. The sample profile shows around 500,000 clones; roughly 10% of them were found once. 0.045% to 0.06% of the sample is in the top ten clones.

Sequencing was performed on naive CD4+ T cells from blood. The sample's cell subset or site, from its label and the paper: true naive CD4+ T cells. The sequence derives from a woman aged 18-29 years in good health. The chain employs TRBV11-1 and TRBJ2-1; a weak D assignment points to TRBD1 (5 bases agree). The sequenced DNA: TGTGCCAGCAGCCCGCAGGGTAGGGAGCAGTTCTTC. This sequence encodes CASSPQGREQFF.